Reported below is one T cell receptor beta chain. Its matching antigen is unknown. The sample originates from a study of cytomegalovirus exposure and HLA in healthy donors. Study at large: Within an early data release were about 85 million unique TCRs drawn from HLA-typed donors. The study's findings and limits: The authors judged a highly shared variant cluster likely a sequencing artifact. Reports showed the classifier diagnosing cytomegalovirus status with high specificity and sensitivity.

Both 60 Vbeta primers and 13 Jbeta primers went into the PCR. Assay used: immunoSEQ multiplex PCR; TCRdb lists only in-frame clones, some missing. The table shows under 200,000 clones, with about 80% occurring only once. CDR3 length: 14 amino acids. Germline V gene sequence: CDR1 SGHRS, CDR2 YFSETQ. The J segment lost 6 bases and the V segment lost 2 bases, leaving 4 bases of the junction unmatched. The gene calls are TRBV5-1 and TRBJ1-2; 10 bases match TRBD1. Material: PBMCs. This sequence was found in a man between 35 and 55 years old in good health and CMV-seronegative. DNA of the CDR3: TGCGCCAGCAGCTTCGGGACAGGGGACCATGGCTACACCTTC. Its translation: CASSFGTGDHGYTF.